Shown below are 32 T cell receptor beta chains from a single sample sequenced in a study of T-cell reconstitution after alpha-beta-depleted transplantation in children. It was with unique molecular identifiers that the TCRbeta library was prepared. TCRdb recomputed calls from the PCR reads with MiXCR, one row per CDR3 protein. Here the sample spans hundreds of thousands of distinct CDR3 sequences, less than 15% being singletons. The sample here was PBMCs, taken from the stem cell graft. All receptors come from a human donor who donated a stem cell graft to a child with Fanconi anemia.

CDR3 protein: CATSSQGAGFYEQYF. DNA for the CDR3: TGTGCCACCAGCTCCCAGGGGGCTGGATTCTACGAGCAGTACTTC. This chain connects TRBV15 to TRBJ2-7; 8 nucleotides line up with TRBD1. V dropped 5 bases and J dropped 3; count of bases not matched to a gene: 9. This CDR3 is 15 amino acids long. Germline values: CDR1 LNHNV, CDR2 YYDKDF (reference sequence).

The gene calls are TRBV7-2 and TRBJ2-3; 9 nucleotides line up with TRBD2. The germline gives CDR1 SGHTA, CDR2 FQGNSA. There are 15 residues in the CDR3. V was clipped by 4 bases and J by 6 bases; unmatched bases: 8. The CDR3: CASSSLAGNWDTQYF. CDR3 in DNA: TGTGCCAGCAGCTCCCTAGCGGGGAACTGGGATACGCAGTATTTT.

There are a few counts of this clonotype. This chain joins TRBV5-1 and TRBJ1-1, with D perhaps TRBD1 (6 bases). Trimming removed 4 bases from V and 11 bases from J, with 15 bases in between. The CDR3 has 12 amino acids. Germline V gives CDR1 SGHRS, CDR2 YFSETQ. CDR3 nucleotide sequence: TGCGCCAGCAGCGGAACAGGGATTCTGGCTTTCTTT. Its translation: CASSGTGILAFF.

The chain is built from TRBV4-3 and TRBJ1-1, with a possible D match to TRBD1 (5 bases). The ends were cut back, 4 bases at V and 5 bases at J, with 14 bases in the middle. This CDR3 spans 14 amino acids. Germline assignment: CDR1 LGHNA and CDR2 YSLEER. CDR3 nucleotides: TGCGCCAGCAGCCCGAACGCAGGGTGGACTGAAGCTTTCTTT. Residues: CASSPNAGWTEAFF.

This clonotype was counted between two and nine times. The rearrangement joins TRBV6-5 to TRBJ1-3; a weak D match, TRBD1 (6 bases). Trimming took 4 bases from V and 2 from J, leaving 15 bases between them. CDR3 length: 16 residues. CDR1 MNHEY and CDR2 SVGAGI come from the germline V gene. The CDR3 coding sequence is TGTGCCAGCAGTTTCTCTACAGGGTGGCCTGGAAACACCATATATTTT. Amino acid sequence: CASSFSTGWPGNTIYF.

The chain joins TRBV6-6 to TRBJ2-3; D gene uncertain. V was pared by 4 bases and J by 2 bases, with 7 bases between. This CDR3 spans 13 amino acids. Per the germline V gene, CDR1 is MNHNY and CDR2 is SVGAGI (reference sequence). CDR3 protein: CASSSPYTDTQYF. CDR3 sequence (DNA): TGTGCCAGCAGTTCCCCCTACACAGATACGCAGTATTTT.

The rearrangement links TRBV2 to TRBJ2-7, with D possibly TRBD1 on 5 matching bases. Germline V gene lookup returns CDR1 SNHLY and CDR2 FYNNEI. This CDR3 is built from 13 residues. The V end was cut by 7 bases, the J end by 4 bases, with 14 bases between. This CDR3 is CASKARVTYEQYF. CDR3 nucleotide sequence: TGTGCCAGCAAAGCCAGGGTAACTTACGAGCAGTACTTC. Filled out from reference TRBV2 and TRBJ2-7, the complete variable domain reads EPEVTQTPSHQVTQMGQEVILRCVPISNHLYFYWYRQILGQKVEFLVSFYNNEISEKSEIFDDQFSVERPDGSNFTLKIRSTKLEDSAMYFCASKARVTYEQYFGPGTRLTVT.

This chain joins TRBV2 and TRBJ2-5, with 8 bases matching TRBD1. V shed 3 bases and J 10 bases; nucleotides not matched to a gene: 7. Germline V gene data show CDR1 as SNHLY and CDR2 as FYNNEI. The CDR3 is made up of 13 amino acids. The CDR3 sequence is CASSEDREVGQYF. The DNA for the CDR3 is TGTGCCAGCAGTGAGGACAGGGAGGTGGGCCAGTACTTC. Full variable domain (remainder filled in from reference TRBV2 and TRBJ2-5): EPEVTQTPSHQVTQMGQEVILRCVPISNHLYFYWYRQILGQKVEFLVSFYNNEISEKSEIFDDQFSVERPDGSNFTLKIRSTKLEDSAMYFCASSEDREVGQYFGPGTRLLVL.

The chain couples TRBV5-1 to TRBJ2-1; 9 nucleotides align to TRBD2. This CDR3 spans 16 amino acids. Germline assignment: CDR1 SGHRS and CDR2 YFSETQ. V was clipped by 0 bases and J by 2 bases; unmatched bases: 3. The CDR3 reads CASSLGGGGAYNEQFF. The CDR3 nucleotides read TGCGCCAGCAGCTTGGGGGGCGGGGGGGCCTACAATGAGCAGTTCTTC.

This sequence joins TRBV20-1 and TRBJ1-5; TRBD1 might be the D (6 bases). This CDR3 is 15 amino acids long. From germline, CDR1 is DFQATT and CDR2 SNEGSKA (reference sequence). Trimming pared 1 base from V and 1 base from J, leaving 11 bases between. In nucleotides, the CDR3 is TGCAGTGCTAGAGTCTACAGGGACAGCAATCAGCCCCAGCATTTT. Its translation: CSARVYRDSNQPQHF.

This clonotype has more than one count but fewer than ten. J is TRBJ2-5 and V is TRBV5-6; D is perhaps TRBD1 or TRBD2 (5 bases each). The CDR3 runs to 12 residues. The V end lost 4 bases, the J end lost 2 bases, and 6 bases lay between the germline ends. Germline V lookup: CDR1 SGHDT, CDR2 YYEEEE. CDR3 sequence: CASSEGQETQYF. CDR3 nucleotide sequence: TGTGCCAGCAGCGAGGGGCAAGAGACCCAGTACTTC.

The chain combines TRBV20-1 with TRBJ1-1; no definite D call. Deletions cut 3 bases from V and 1 base from J, with 12 bases between. Germline V CDR1 and CDR2: DFQATT, SNEGSKA (reference sequence). This CDR3 is 14 amino acids long. CDR3 DNA sequence: TGCAGTGCTAGGCCGGGAATTGCGAACACTGAAGCTTTCTTT. Translating it yields CSARPGIANTEAFF.

This clonotype was picked up a small number of times. The genes are TRBV7-2 and TRBJ2-7, with D unclear. This CDR3 region has 14 residues. V lost 1 base, J lost 2 bases, and 9 bases lay in between. Germline lookup yields CDR1 SGHTA and CDR2 FQGNSA. CDR3 region: CASSLDAGPYEQYF. DNA for the CDR3: TGTGCCAGCAGCTTAGACGCAGGACCCTACGAGCAGTACTTC.

This sequence joins TRBV11-2 and TRBJ2-3, with 7 bases aligning to TRBD1. V was pared by 10 bases and J by 0 bases, with 7 bases of the junction left unmatched. Germline assignment: CDR1 SGHAT and CDR2 FQNNGV. This CDR3 spans 14 amino acids. The CDR3 nucleotides are TGTGCCACCCGGAGACAGGGTAGCACAGATACGCAGTATTTT. It yields the protein CATRRQGSTDTQYF.

This clonotype was found many times. The V call is TRBV6-6, the J call TRBJ2-3, with D unclear. Germline CDR1 MNHNY, CDR2 SVGAGI (reference sequence). The CDR3 is 12 amino acids. Trimming stripped 8 bases from V and 8 bases from J, with 14 bases between. The CDR3, as DNA: TGTGCCAGCTCACTACCGGCTGCTACGCAGTATTTT. Translating it yields CASSLPAATQYF.

On this clonotype itself: This could be a read error, since a much larger clone is one nucleotide away. This sequence joins TRBV5-6 and TRBJ2-5; D gene uncertain. This CDR3 region has 12 residues. Germline CDR1 SGHDT, CDR2 YYEEEE. CDR3 bases: TGTGCCAGCAGCATAAGGAGAGAGACCCGGTACTTC. Protein: CASSIRRETRYF.

The rearrangement joins TRBV6-1 to TRBJ1-2; 9 nucleotides match TRBD1. The germline V gene encodes CDR1 MNHNS and CDR2 SASEGT. Unmatched junction bases numbered 12, after V lost 8 bases and J lost 5 bases. This CDR3 has 15 residues. CDR3 loop: CASVGQGLAVYGYTF. Here the CDR3 DNA reads TGTGCCAGCGTAGGACAGGGGTTAGCTGTGTATGGCTACACCTTC.

This clonotype was counted a few times. The chain employs TRBV18 and TRBJ1-2; 7 bases are a match to TRBD1. The junction had 4 bases not matched to a gene; V was cut back by 5 bases and J by 4 bases. The length of the CDR3 is 13 residues. Germline CDR1 KGHSH, CDR2 LQKENI. CDR3 sequence: CASSTQGSYGYTF. Here the CDR3 DNA reads TGTGCCAGCTCAACACAGGGGTCCTATGGCTACACCTTC.

This clonotype was observed many times. This sequence joins TRBV5-6 and TRBJ2-7; D not certain. Trimming left V 1 base short and J 1 base short, with 6 bases between. Germline loops: CDR1 SGHDT, CDR2 YYEEEE. CDR3 size: 13 residues. CDR3: CASSLPASYEQYF. In DNA, the CDR3 is TGTGCCAGCAGCTTGCCAGCGTCCTACGAGCAGTACTTC.

This clonotype has a handful of counts. The gene calls are TRBV6-2 or TRBV6-3 and TRBJ1-2; TRBD1 is a possible D gene (6 bases). Germline V gene sequence: CDR1 MNHEY, CDR2 SVGEGT. The V end lost 0 bases, the J end lost 6 bases, and 17 bases lay between the germline ends. The CDR3 has 16 amino acids. The CDR3 DNA follows: TGTGCCAGCAGTTACTCGGAACAGGGTGGGTTCGATGGCTACACCTTC. This translates into CASSYSEQGGFDGYTF.

This clonotype was seen only a few times. The V gene is TRBV5-1, the J gene TRBJ1-1, with D maybe TRBD1 (5 bases). V lost 0 bases, J lost 2 bases, and 17 bases lay in between. The CDR3 runs 17 residues. Looked up from germline, CDR1 is SGHRS and CDR2 is YFSETQ. CDR3 coding DNA: TGCGCCAGCAGCTTGGGGATCAAGGCAGGGCCTAACACTGAAGCTTTCTTT. As protein: CASSLGIKAGPNTEAFF.

V gene TRBV24-1 combines with J gene TRBJ1-1; no firm D call. Trimming shortened V by 3 bases and J by 5 bases, and 12 bases separated the two germline ends. CDR3 size: 14 residues. Germline V gives CDR1 KGHDR, CDR2 SFDVKD. The DNA for the CDR3 is TGTGCCACCAGTGATCCCCGGGTGGGAACTGAAGCTTTCTTT. Translation gives CATSDPRVGTEAFF.

In its sample, this clonotype was seen many times. The chain has TRBV27 and TRBJ2-2; D uncertain. The germline CDR1 and CDR2 sequences are MNHEY and SMNVEV (reference sequence). Trimming shortened V by 4 bases and J by 3 bases, and 6 bases separated the two germline ends. The CDR3 extends over 13 amino acids. The CDR3 is CASSSPDTGELFF. The CDR3, as DNA: TGTGCCAGCAGTTCCCCGGACACCGGGGAGCTGTTTTTT.

The rearrangement links TRBV5-1 to TRBJ1-1; possibly TRBD1 for D (5 bases). Germline V CDR1 and CDR2: SGHRS, YFSETQ. V was clipped by 0 bases and J by 5 bases, with 14 bases between them. The CDR3 sequence is 15 residues long. The CDR3 protein is CASSLGGQGWTEAFF. CDR3 sequence (DNA): TGCGCCAGCAGCTTGGGGGGCCAGGGATGGACTGAAGCTTTCTTT.

At least ten counts were recorded for this clonotype. This chain uses TRBV3-1 with TRBJ1-1, with unresolved D. Germline V CDR1 and CDR2: LGHDT, YNNKEL (reference sequence). This CDR3 has 16 amino acids. Trimming pared 1 base from V and 4 bases from J, leaving 16 bases between. In DNA form, the CDR3 reads TGTGCCAGCAGCCAAGTGGGAGGGAACGGTGGCACTGAAGCTTTCTTT. The encoded protein is CASSQVGGNGGTEAFF.

This clonotype was observed many times. CDR3 in DNA: TGCAGCGTGGCGGGCAGTTTGAACACTGAAGCTTTCTTT. This codes for CSVAGSLNTEAFF. V gene TRBV29-1 combines with J gene TRBJ1-1; D is ambiguous. The CDR3 is 13 residues long. V was shortened by 6 bases and J by 0 bases, with 11 bases between the two germline ends. CDR1 and CDR2 (germline): SQVTM, ANQGSEA.

The V gene is TRBV29-1, the J gene TRBJ2-1; 16 bases are shared with TRBD2. Unmatched junction bases numbered 8, after V lost 5 bases and J lost 10 bases. Germline-derived CDR1 and CDR2 are SQVTM and ANQGSEA. The CDR3 is 15 residues long. CDR3 sequence reads: CSVTGLAGGPREQFF. CDR3 bases: TGCAGCGTTACGGGACTAGCGGGGGGGCCTCGGGAGCAGTTCTTC.

This clonotype was observed a few times. The J gene is TRBJ2-3, the V gene TRBV7-2; maybe TRBD2 (6 bases). The CDR3 loop spans 16 amino acids. The germline V gene encodes CDR1 SGHTA and CDR2 FQGNSA. V gave up 0 bases and J gave up 3 bases, with 13 bases separating them. CDR3 sequence: CASSLAPAGGTDTQYF. The CDR3 DNA is TGTGCCAGCAGCTTAGCGCCTGCAGGAGGGACAGATACGCAGTATTTT.

At least ten counts were recorded for this clonotype. The rearrangement links TRBV5-6 to TRBJ2-2; D is ambiguous. V was shortened by 2 bases and J by 0 bases, with 11 bases between the two germline ends. This CDR3 comprises 16 residues. CDR1 is SGHDT, CDR2 YYEEEE, per germline. This CDR3 is CASSFDQPANTGELFF. As DNA, the CDR3 is TGTGCCAGCAGCTTTGACCAACCCGCGAACACCGGGGAGCTGTTTTTT.

This clonotype was recorded a few times. V usage is TRBV27 and J usage is TRBJ1-5; weak D call: TRBD1 (5 bases). The CDR3 sequence is 15 residues long. Per germline, CDR1 MNHEY and CDR2 SMNVEV (reference sequence). The germline V and J ends were trimmed by 3 bases and 2 bases, with 11 bases remaining between them. The CDR3 sequence is CASSLIPGGNQPQHF. In nucleotides, the CDR3 is TGTGCCAGCAGTTTGATTCCGGGGGGCAATCAGCCCCAGCATTTT.

This clonotype was seen a few times. This chain connects TRBV5-5 to TRBJ2-3, with TRBD2 matching over 9 bases. With 1 base clipped from V and 5 bases from J, the junction kept 2 bases outside the gene matches. CDR3 length equals 14 residues. Looked up from germline, CDR1 is SGHKS and CDR2 is YYEKEE (reference sequence). The CDR3 here is CASSLQRGVDTQYF. In DNA form, the CDR3 reads TGTGCCAGCAGCTTGCAGCGGGGGGTAGATACGCAGTATTTT.

CDR3 region: CASSDSGGDRDDEQFF. CDR3 DNA: TGTGCCAGCAGTGATTCGGGGGGGGACAGGGACGATGAGCAGTTCTTC. The chain uses TRBV25-1 and TRBJ2-1; D possibly corresponds to TRBD1 (9 bases). CDR3 length equals 16 residues. CDR1 and CDR2 (germline): MGHDK, SYGVNS. The V end lost 3 bases, the J end lost 8 bases, and 20 bases lay between the germline ends. The whole variable domain, filled in from reference TRBV25-1 and TRBJ2-1, reads EADIYQTPRYLVIGTGKKITLECSQTMGHDKMYWYQQDPGMELHLIHYSYGVNSTEKGDLSSESTVSRIRTEHFPLTLESARPSHTSQYLCASSDSGGDRDDEQFFGPGTRLTVL.